The entry below describes one T cell receptor (beta chain). This clone's antigen is unknown. No much larger clone is present one base from it, and per-base qualities are unavailable. V is trimmed back by 7 bases and J by 7 bases, and the junction contains 11 bases that no gene match accounts for. CDR3 length: 14 amino acids, cysteine to phenylalanine. Kept here is only the CDR3 DNA, which spans 42 bases and is read in frame from base 1. The germline V gene sets CDR1 to SGHNT and CDR2 to YENEEA. This sample was taken from a study of lymphopenia after photon versus proton radiotherapy (dated by TCRdb to between 2017 and 2020). For context, the study as a whole: The immunological effects of photon versus proton radiation therapy were compared in patients with gastrointestinal tumors who developed high-grade lymphopenia. The goal of the study was to characterize the differences between the two radiation modalities in how they affect the immune system. The 15 to 25 patients in the cohort had gastrointestinal tumors, were treated with either photon or proton therapy, and subsequently developed lymphopenia.

Results and caveats for the whole study, not just this receptor: Across the cohort, an inverse correlation was found between a larger post-nadir drop in TCR diversity and overall survival time among patients who died. The survival association was assessed only in patients who died, and better survival with proton therapy was presented by the authors as a possibility rather than a demonstrated result. After the lymphocyte count nadir, repertoires from photon-treated patients showed oligoclonal expansion, particularly of CD8+ Temra cells, and this expansion drove the decline in diversity. During treatment, patients who received proton therapy stayed relatively stable, whereas patients who received photon therapy lost naive T cells and TCR diversity and gained effector/memory populations.

Libraries came from the immunoSEQ multiplex PCR assay. Deep sequencing of rearranged TCR beta loci, alongside multiparametric flow cytometry, was used to profile T cell repertoires. This is the immuneACCESS table as TCRdb keeps it, with only in-frame sequences that have V and J called. A part of the clones is gone; compared with another copy, unresolved V genes explain less than half, and the rest is unexplained. Present in this sample are over 25,000 clones, approximately 84% of which were seen just once. Of the sample, about 14% is held by the ten largest clones. Sequences were derived from peripheral blood, sampled from a patient treated with proton-based radiotherapy. This clonotype was sampled from a woman between 65 and 79 years old with pancreatic cancer. The sequence is built from TRBV11-3 and TRBJ2-7, with 9 junctional bases fitting TRBD1. The encoded CDR3 is CASTIGQGSVEQYF. The DNA sequence is given as TGTGCCAGCACCATCGGACAGGGGAGTGTAGAGCAGTACTTC.